Detailed here is one T cell receptor beta chain. Its antigen is currently unknown. Each sample received Survey-level depth of up to 500,000 reads. TCRdb keeps only in-frame clones here, not all; method: immunoSEQ multiplex PCR. Of about 36,000 clones in the sample, around three quarters were seen once. The sample originates from a study of pediatric ulcerative colitis. One to two pinch biopsies were taken from the rectum during colonoscopy. Study results and caveats: Blood samples from a couple of patients yielded substantially fewer templates and were excluded from blood-rectal overlap analysis.

The CDR3 has 15 amino acids. CDR1 is MDHEN, CDR2 SYDVKM, per germline. The V end was cut by 2 bases, the J end by 8 bases, with 13 bases between. The sequence derives from a boy younger than 18 with moderate ulcerative colitis. Sequencing was done on a sample of gut tissue. The chain joins TRBV28 to TRBJ1-6, with D hard to call. The DNA of the CDR3 is TGTGCCAGCAGTTTACGGCAGCACCCCGATTCACCCCTCCACTTT. Amino acids: CASSLRQHPDSPLHF. Using reference TRBV28 and TRBJ1-6 for the parts outside the CDR3, the full variable domain is DVKVTQSSRYLVKRTGEKVFLECVQDMDHENMFWYRQDPGLGLRLIYFSYDVKMKEKGDIPEGYSVSREKKERFSLILESASTNQTSMYLCASSLRQHPDSPLHFGNGTRLTVT.